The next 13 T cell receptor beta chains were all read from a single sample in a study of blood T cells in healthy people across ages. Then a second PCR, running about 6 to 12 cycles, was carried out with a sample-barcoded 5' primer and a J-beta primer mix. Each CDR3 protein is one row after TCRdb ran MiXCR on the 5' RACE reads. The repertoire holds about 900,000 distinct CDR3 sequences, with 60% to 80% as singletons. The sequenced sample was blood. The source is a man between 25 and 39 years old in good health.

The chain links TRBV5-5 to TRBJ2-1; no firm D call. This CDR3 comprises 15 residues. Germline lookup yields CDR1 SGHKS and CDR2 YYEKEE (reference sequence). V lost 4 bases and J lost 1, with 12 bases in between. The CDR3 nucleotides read TGTGCCAGCAGCCCCGTCGAGCCGTCCTACAATGAGCAGTTCTTC. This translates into CASSPVEPSYNEQFF.

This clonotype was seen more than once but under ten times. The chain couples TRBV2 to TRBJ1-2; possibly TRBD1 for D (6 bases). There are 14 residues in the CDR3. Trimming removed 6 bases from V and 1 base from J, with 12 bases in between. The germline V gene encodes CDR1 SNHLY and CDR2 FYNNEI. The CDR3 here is CASSQQGNNYGYTF. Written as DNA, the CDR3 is TGTGCCAGCAGCCAACAGGGAAATAACTATGGCTACACCTTC. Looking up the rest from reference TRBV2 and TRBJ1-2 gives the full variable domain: EPEVTQTPSHQVTQMGQEVILRCVPISNHLYFYWYRQILGQKVEFLVSFYNNEISEKSEIFDDQFSVERPDGSNFTLKIRSTKLEDSAMYFCASSQQGNNYGYTFGSGTRLTVV.

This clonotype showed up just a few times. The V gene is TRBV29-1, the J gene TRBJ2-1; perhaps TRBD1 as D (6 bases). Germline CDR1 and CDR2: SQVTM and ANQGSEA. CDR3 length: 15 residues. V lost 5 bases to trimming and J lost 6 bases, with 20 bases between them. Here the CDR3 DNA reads TGCAGCGTTCCCTTGGGCAGGGTCAGGGGCAATGAGCAGTTCTTC. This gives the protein CSVPLGRVRGNEQFF.

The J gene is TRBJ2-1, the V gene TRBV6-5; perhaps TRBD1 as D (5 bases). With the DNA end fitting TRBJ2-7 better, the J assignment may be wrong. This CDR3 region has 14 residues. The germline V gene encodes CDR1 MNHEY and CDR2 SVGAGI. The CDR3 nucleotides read TGTGCCAGCAGTTACTCTACAGGCCCCCACGAGCAGTACTTC. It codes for CASSYSTGPHEQYF.

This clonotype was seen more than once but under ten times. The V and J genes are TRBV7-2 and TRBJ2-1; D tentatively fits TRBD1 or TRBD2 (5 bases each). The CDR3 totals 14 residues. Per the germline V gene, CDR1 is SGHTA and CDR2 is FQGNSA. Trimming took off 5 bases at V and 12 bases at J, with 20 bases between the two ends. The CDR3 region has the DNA TGTGCCAGCAGCGATCGACTTGGGGGTCAAGGGCAGTTCTTC. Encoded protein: CASSDRLGGQGQFF.

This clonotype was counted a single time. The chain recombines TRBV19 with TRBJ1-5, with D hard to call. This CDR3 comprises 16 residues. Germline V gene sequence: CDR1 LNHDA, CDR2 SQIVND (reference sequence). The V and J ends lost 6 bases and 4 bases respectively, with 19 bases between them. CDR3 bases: TGTGCCAGTAGCCGGTCTCAACAGAACCCTAATCAGCCCCAGCATTTT. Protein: CASSRSQQNPNQPQHF.

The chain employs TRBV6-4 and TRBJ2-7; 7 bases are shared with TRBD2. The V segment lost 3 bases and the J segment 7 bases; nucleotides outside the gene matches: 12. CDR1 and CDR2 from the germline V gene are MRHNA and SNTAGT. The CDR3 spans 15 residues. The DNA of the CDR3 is TGTGCCAGCAGTGAAGCTAGCGGAACCTACAATGAGCAGTACTTC. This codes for CASSEASGTYNEQYF.

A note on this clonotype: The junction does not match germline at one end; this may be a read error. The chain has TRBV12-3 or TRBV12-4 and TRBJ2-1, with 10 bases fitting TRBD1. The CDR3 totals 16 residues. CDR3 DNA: TGTGCCAGCAGTTTATTCGGGACAGGGGCCTACGATGAGCAGTTCTTC. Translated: CASSLFGTGAYDEQFF.

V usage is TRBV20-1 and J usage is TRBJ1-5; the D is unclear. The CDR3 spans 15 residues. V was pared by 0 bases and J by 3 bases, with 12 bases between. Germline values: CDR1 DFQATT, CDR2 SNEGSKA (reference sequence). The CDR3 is CSAREGNWNNQPQHF. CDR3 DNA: TGCAGTGCTAGAGAGGGGAACTGGAACAATCAGCCCCAGCATTTT.

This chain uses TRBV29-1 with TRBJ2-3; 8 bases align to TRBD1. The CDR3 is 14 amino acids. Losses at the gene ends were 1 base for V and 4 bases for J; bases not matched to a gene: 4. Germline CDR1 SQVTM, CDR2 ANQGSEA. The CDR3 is CSVEGTGLADTQYF. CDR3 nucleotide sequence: TGCAGCGTTGAAGGGACAGGGCTCGCAGATACGCAGTATTTT.

The CDR3 region is CASSLEGAVYEQYF. The CDR3 DNA sequence: TGTGCCAGCAGCTTAGAAGGAGCTGTCTACGAGCAGTACTTC. The chain couples TRBV7-9 to TRBJ2-7; D gene uncertain. The V end was cut by 1 base, the J end by 3 bases, with 10 bases between. The CDR3 loop spans 14 amino acids. The germline V gene encodes CDR1 SEHNR and CDR2 FQNEAQ (reference sequence).

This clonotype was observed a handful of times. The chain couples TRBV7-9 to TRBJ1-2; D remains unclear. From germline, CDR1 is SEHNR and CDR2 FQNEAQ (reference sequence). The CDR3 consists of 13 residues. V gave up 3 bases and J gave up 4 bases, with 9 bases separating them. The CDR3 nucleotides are TGTGCCAGCAGCTTTTCCCTCATCTATGGCTACACCTTC. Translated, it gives CASSFSLIYGYTF. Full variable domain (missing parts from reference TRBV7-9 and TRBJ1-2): DTGVSQNPRHKITKRGQNVTFRCDPISEHNRLYWYRQTLGQGPEFLTYFQNEAQLEKSRLLSDRFSAERPKGSFSTLEIQRTEQGDSAMYLCASSFSLIYGYTFGSGTRLTVV.

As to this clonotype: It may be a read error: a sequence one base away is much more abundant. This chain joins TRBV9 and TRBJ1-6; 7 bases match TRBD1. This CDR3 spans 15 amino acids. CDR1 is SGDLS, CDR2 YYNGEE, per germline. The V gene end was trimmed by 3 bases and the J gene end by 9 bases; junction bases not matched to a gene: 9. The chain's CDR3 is CASSAGTEGFSPLHF. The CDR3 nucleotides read TGTGCCAGCAGCGCCGGGACAGAGGGTTTTTCACCCCTCCACTTT.